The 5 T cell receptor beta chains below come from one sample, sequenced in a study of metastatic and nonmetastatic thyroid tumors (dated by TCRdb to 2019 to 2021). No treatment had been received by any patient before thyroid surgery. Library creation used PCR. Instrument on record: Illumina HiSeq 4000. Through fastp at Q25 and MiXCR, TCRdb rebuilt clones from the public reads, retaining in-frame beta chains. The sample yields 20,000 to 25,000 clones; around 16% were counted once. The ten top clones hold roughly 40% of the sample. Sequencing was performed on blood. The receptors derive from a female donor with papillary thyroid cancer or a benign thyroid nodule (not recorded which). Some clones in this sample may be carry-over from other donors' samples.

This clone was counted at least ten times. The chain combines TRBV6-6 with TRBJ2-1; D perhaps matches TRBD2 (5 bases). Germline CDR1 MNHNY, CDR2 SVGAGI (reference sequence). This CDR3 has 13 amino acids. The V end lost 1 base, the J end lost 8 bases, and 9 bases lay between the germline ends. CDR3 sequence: CASSYWTGDEQFF. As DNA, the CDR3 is TGTGCCAGCAGTTACTGGACTGGAGATGAGCAGTTCTTC.

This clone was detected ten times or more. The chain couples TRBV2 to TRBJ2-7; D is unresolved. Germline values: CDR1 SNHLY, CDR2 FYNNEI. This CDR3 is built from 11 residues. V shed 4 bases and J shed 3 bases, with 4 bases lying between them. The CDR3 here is CASSALYEQYF. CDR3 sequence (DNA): TGTGCCAGCAGTGCCCTCTACGAGCAGTACTTC.

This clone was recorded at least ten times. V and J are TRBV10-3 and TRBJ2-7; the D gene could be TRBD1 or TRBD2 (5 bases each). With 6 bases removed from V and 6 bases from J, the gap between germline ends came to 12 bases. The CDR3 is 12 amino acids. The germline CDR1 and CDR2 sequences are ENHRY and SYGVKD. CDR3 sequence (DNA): TGTGCCATCAGCCAGTGGGGGATCGAGCAGTACTTC. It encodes CAISQWGIEQYF.

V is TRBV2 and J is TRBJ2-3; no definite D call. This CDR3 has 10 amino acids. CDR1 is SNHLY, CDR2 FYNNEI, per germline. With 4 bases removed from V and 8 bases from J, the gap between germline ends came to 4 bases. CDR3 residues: CASSGATQYF. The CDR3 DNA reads TGTGCCAGCAGTGGTGCTACGCAGTATTTT.

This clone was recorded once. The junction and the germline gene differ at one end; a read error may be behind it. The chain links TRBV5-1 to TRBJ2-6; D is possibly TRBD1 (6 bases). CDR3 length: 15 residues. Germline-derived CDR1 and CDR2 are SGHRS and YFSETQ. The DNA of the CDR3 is TGCGCCAGCAAGACTGGGGACACTGGGGCCAAAGTCCTCACTTTC. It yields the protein CASKTGDTGAKVLTF.